Included here is one T cell receptor (beta chain) sequence, with context. Primers: 60 Vbeta forward and 13 Jbeta reverse. Clones were read by immunoSEQ multiplex PCR, and TCRdb kept only the in-frame ones, dropping some. The table shows 80,000 to 95,000 clones, with about 83% occurring only once. CDR1 is SGHRS and CDR2 is YFSETQ in the germline V gene. V dropped 4 bases and J dropped 3 bases, with 7 bases sitting between them. The CDR3 extends over 12 amino acids. The data stem from a study of cytomegalovirus exposure and HLA in healthy donors. The rearrangement links TRBV5-1 to TRBJ1-2; D call uncertain. The origin of this receptor is a woman between 18 and 29 years old in good health and CMV-seropositive. Sequencing was carried out using PBMCs. CDR3 nucleotide sequence: TGCGCCAGCAGCGAACAGCACTATGGCTACACCTTC. This encodes CASSEQHYGYTF.